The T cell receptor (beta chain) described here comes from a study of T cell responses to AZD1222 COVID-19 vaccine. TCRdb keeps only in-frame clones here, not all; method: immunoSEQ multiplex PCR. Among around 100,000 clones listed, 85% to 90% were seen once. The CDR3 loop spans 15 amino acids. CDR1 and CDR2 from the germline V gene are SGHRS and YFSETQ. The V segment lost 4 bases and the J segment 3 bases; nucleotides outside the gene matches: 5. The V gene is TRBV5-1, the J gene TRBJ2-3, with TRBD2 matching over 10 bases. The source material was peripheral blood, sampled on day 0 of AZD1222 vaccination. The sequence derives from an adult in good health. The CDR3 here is CASSIGTSVTDTQYF. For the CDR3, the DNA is TGCGCCAGCAGCATAGGGACTAGCGTAACAGATACGCAGTATTTT.